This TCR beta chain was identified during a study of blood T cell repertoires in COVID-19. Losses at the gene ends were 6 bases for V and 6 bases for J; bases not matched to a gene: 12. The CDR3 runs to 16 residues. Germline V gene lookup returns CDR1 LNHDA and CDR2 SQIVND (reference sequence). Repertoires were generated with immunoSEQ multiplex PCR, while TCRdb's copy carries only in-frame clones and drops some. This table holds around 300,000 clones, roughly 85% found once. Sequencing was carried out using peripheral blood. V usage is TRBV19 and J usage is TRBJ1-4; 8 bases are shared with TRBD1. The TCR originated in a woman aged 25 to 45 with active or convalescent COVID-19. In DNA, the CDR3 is TGTGCCAGTAGCCCCCTTGGCGGGACAGGAGATGAAAAACTGTTTTTT. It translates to CASSPLGGTGDEKLFF.